The present entry profiles one T cell receptor (beta chain) with its context. The germline gives CDR1 MDHEN, CDR2 SYDVKM. V dropped 6 bases and J dropped 2 bases, with 14 bases sitting between them. The CDR3 has 14 residues. MiXCR was run by TCRdb on the 5' RACE reads, yielding one entry per CDR3 protein. The data contain about 50,000 distinct CDR3 sequences, 28% of them singletons. The TCR was taken from a female donor with breast cancer. V and J are TRBV28 and TRBJ2-7; TRBD1 or TRBD2 may be the D gene (6 bases each). The source material was naive CD4+ T cells sorted from blood. The subset is: naive CD4+ T cells, CD4+CD45RA+CD25-. The DNA of the CDR3 is TGTGCCAGCAGGCTGGGGGGCGGCACCTACGAGCAGTACTTC. Protein sequence: CASRLGGGTYEQYF.